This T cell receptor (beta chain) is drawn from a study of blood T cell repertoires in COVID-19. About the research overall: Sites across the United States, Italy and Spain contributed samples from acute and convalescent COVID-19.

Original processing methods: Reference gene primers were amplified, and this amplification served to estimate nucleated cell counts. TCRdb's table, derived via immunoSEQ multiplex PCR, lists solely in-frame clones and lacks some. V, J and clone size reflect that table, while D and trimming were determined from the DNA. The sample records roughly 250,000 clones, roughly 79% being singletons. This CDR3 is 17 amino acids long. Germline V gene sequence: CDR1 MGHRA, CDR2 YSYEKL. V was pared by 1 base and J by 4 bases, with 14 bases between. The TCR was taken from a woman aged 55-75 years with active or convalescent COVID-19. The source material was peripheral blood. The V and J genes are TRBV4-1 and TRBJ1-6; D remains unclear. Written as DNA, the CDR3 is TGCGCCAGCAGCCAAGGATCCCAGCGTCTGTATAATTCACCCCTCCACTTT. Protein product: CASSQGSQRLYNSPLHF.